This TCR beta chain stems from a study of PD-1 blockade in mismatch repair-deficient tumors. Sequenced by immunoSEQ multiplex PCR; TCRdb stores in-frame clones only, minus some. The data show roughly 130,000 clones, with about 90% seen just once and about 12% held by the top ten. This clone was picked up a small number of times. At one end the junction does not follow the germline gene, possibly because of a read error. The CDR3 sequence is 11 residues long. Germline CDR1 SGHDN, CDR2 FVKESK. The sequenced sample was peripheral blood, obtained just over 70 weeks after starting pembrolizumab. J is TRBJ1-3 and V is TRBV14; D is unclear. The origin of this receptor is an adult with mismatch repair-deficient cancer. CDR3 DNA sequence: TGTGCCAGCAGCCATGGATACACCATATATTTT. Translating gives CASSHGYTIYF.